Shown below are 8 T cell receptor beta chains from a single sample sequenced in a study of shared clonotypes between healthy human individuals. Sequenced by immunoSEQ multiplex PCR; TCRdb stores in-frame clones only, minus some. The table records around 2.5 million clones, roughly 93% of them present only once. Sequencing was performed on naive CD4+ T cells from PBMCs. Subset in this sample: CD45RA+ positively selected. These TCRs come from a young man in good health. Some clones in this sample may be carry-over from other donors' samples.

The chain carries TRBV9 and TRBJ2-2; D is perhaps TRBD1 (6 bases). V lost 4 bases and J 0 bases, leaving 10 bases between the germline ends. Germline loops: CDR1 SGDLS, CDR2 YYNGEE. This CDR3 has 15 amino acids. The CDR3 DNA follows: TGTGCCAGCAGCCAAGACAGGACGAACACCGGGGAGCTGTTTTTT. It specifies CASSQDRTNTGELFF.

The chain links TRBV18 to TRBJ2-3, with D tentatively TRBD1 (5 bases). The CDR3 runs 14 residues. The V and J ends lost 3 bases and 6 bases respectively, with 13 bases between them. CDR1 is KGHSH and CDR2 is LQKENI in the germline V gene. CDR3 sequence reads: CASSPPSGIDTQYF. The CDR3 DNA sequence: TGTGCCAGCTCACCTCCTTCAGGGATCGATACGCAGTATTTT.

The chain uses TRBV15 and TRBJ2-3; 11 nucleotides match TRBD2. The CDR3 is 19 residues long. Germline trimming cut 1 base from V and 5 bases from J; bases unmatched to any gene: 14. Per the germline V gene, CDR1 is LNHNV and CDR2 is YYDKDF (reference sequence). CDR3 region: CATSRGWGVAGGRGDTQYF. CDR3 DNA sequence: TGTGCCACCAGCAGAGGTTGGGGAGTAGCGGGAGGGCGGGGAGATACGCAGTATTTT.

The V gene is TRBV9, the J gene TRBJ2-5; D unresolved. Germline CDR1 and CDR2: SGDLS and YYNGEE. The CDR3 runs to 15 residues. V was trimmed by 0 bases and J by 4 bases, leaving 13 bases between them. CDR3 sequence: CASSVVGSLGETQYF. The DNA for the CDR3 is TGTGCCAGCAGCGTAGTAGGCTCTTTGGGAGAGACCCAGTACTTC.

A word on this clone: Additional DNA sequences in this sample encode the identical CDR3. This chain uses TRBV5-1 with TRBJ2-7; 7 bases map to TRBD2. V lost 1 base, J lost 0 bases, and 4 bases stayed unmatched. Germline-derived CDR1 and CDR2 are SGHRS and YFSETQ. CDR3 length: 15 residues. In DNA form, the CDR3 reads TGCGCCAGCAGCTTGAGTGGCGGGAGCTCCTACGAGCAGTACTTC. Its translation is CASSLSGGSSYEQYF. Full variable domain (remainder filled in from reference TRBV5-1 and TRBJ2-7): KAGVTQTPRYLIKTRGQQVTLSCSPISGHRSVSWYQQTPGQGLQFLFEYFSETQRNKGNFPGRFSGRQFSNSRSEMNVSTLELGDSALYLCASSLSGGSSYEQYFGPGTRLTVT.

The gene calls are TRBV5-1 and TRBJ2-5, with 12 bases aligning to TRBD2. This CDR3 comprises 19 residues. V was clipped by 5 bases and J by 2 bases; unmatched bases: 16. The germline gives CDR1 SGHRS, CDR2 YFSETQ. CDR3 bases: TGCGCCAGCAGGAAAAAACGACTAGCGGGAGAAGTGATTCAAGAGACCCAGTACTTC. This translates into CASRKKRLAGEVIQETQYF.

This clone was detected a few times. The rearrangement uses TRBV7-9 and TRBJ1-1; D not resolved. This CDR3 is 14 amino acids long. CDR1 is SEHNR and CDR2 is FQNEAQ in the germline V gene (reference sequence). V lost 4 bases and J 3 bases, leaving 12 bases between the germline ends. The CDR3 spells CASSSETEDTEAFF. The CDR3 DNA reads TGTGCCAGCAGCTCAGAGACTGAGGACACTGAAGCTTTCTTT.

Remarks on this clone: At the DNA level, this CDR3 is encoded by other sequences in the same sample as well. This chain connects TRBV28 to TRBJ2-7; 10 positions match TRBD1. The CDR3 is 15 residues long. Losses at the gene ends were 4 bases for V and 2 bases for J; bases not matched to a gene: 5. CDR1 and CDR2 from the germline V gene are MDHEN and SYDVKM. In DNA form, the CDR3 reads TGTGCCAGCAGTTCAAGGACAGGGGGGACCTACGAGCAGTACTTC. Translating gives CASSSRTGGTYEQYF.